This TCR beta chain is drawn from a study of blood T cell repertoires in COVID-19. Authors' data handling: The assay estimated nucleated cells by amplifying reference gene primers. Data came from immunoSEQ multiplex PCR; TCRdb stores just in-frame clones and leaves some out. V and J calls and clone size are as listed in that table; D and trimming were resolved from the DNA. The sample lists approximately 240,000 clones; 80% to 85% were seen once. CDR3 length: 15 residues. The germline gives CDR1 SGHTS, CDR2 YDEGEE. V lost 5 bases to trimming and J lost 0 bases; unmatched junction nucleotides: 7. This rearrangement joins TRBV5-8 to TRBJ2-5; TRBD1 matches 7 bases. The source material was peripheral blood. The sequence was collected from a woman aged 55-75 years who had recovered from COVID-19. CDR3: CASRDQGDNQETQYF. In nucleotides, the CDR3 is TGTGCCAGCAGGGACCAGGGGGACAACCAAGAGACCCAGTACTTC.